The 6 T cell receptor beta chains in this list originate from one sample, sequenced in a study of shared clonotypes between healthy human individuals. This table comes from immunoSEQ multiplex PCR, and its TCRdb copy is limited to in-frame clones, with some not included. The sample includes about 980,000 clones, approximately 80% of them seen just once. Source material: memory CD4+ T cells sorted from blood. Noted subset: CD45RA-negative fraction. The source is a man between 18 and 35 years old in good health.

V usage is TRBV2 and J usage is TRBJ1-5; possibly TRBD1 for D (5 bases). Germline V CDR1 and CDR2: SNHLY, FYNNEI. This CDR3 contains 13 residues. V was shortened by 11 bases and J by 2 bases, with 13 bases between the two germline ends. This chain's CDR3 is CASGDGRNQPQHF. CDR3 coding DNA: TGTGCCTCCGGGGACGGACGCAATCAGCCCCAGCATTTT.

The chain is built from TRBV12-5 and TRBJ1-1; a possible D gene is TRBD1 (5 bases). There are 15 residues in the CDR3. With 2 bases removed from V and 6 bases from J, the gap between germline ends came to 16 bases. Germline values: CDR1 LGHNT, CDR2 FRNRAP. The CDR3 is CASGLYPSGGSEAFF. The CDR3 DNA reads TGTGCTAGTGGTTTGTATCCCTCCGGGGGGTCTGAAGCTTTCTTT.

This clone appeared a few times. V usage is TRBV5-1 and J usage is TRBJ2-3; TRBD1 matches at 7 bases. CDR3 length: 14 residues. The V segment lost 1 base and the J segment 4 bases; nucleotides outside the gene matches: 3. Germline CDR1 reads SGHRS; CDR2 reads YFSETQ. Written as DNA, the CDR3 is TGCGCCAGCAGCTTGTTTCAGGGGGCAGATACGCAGTATTTT. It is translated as CASSLFQGADTQYF.

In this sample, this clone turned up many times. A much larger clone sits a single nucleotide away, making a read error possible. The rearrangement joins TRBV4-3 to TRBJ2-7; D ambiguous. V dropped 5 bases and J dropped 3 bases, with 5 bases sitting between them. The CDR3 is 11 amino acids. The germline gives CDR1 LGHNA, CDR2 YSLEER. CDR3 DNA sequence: TGCGCCAGCAGCGACTTCTACGAGCAGTACTTC. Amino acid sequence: CASSDFYEQYF.

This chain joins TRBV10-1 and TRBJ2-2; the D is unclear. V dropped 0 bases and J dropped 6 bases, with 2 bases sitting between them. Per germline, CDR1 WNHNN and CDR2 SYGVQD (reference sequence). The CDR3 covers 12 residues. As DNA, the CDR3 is TGCGCCAGCAGTGAGTCCTCCGGGGAGCTGTTTTTT. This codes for CASSESSGELFF.

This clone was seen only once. The chain's CDR3 is CATSRGGAGLYEQYF. The CDR3 coding sequence is TGTGCCACCAGCAGAGGCGGGGCAGGGTTATACGAGCAGTACTTC. This sequence joins TRBV15 and TRBJ2-7, with D perhaps TRBD2 (6 bases). V gave up 1 base and J gave up 4 bases, with 14 bases separating them. Per the germline V gene, CDR1 is LNHNV and CDR2 is YYDKDF (reference sequence). CDR3 size: 15 residues.